The 16 T cell receptor beta chains presented below share a single source sample, sequenced in a study of T cells in Graves' hyperthyroidism and ophthalmopathy. RNA transcripts yielded amplified TCR beta CDR3 regions. Carried out on the TCR CDR3, a first-round RT-PCR used the HTBI primer set. From the multiplex PCR reads, TCRdb called clonotypes with MiXCR, one entry per CDR3 protein. The repertoire consists of more than 600,000 distinct CDR3 sequences, with roughly 17% occurring once and the leading ten covering under 10%. The sample taken for sequencing was blood. The receptors originated from a man aged 18-30 years with Graves' hyperthyroidism.

V usage is TRBV6-2 or TRBV6-3 and J usage is TRBJ2-2; D may be TRBD2 (5 bases). With 6 bases removed from V and 6 bases from J, the gap between germline ends came to 11 bases. Germline-derived CDR1 and CDR2 are MNHEY and SVGEGT. The CDR3 extends over 13 amino acids. Written as DNA, the CDR3 is TGTGCCAGCAGAATACGGGATCCCGGGGAGCTGTTTTTT. It is translated as CASRIRDPGELFF.

This clonotype showed up just a few times. The genes are TRBV20-1 and TRBJ2-3; 10 bases fit TRBD1. Losses at the gene ends were 0 bases for V and 1 base for J; bases not matched to a gene: 4. The germline V gene encodes CDR1 DFQATT and CDR2 SNEGSKA (reference sequence). The CDR3 is 16 residues long. CDR3 residues: CSARDTGTGGTDTQYF. In nucleotides, the CDR3 is TGCAGTGCTAGAGATACCGGGACAGGGGGCACAGATACGCAGTATTTT.

In its sample, this clonotype was seen once. This sequence may be a read error, since a much larger clone differs from it by one base. The chain has TRBV2 and TRBJ2-7; 10 bases match TRBD1. The CDR3 has 14 residues. CDR1 and CDR2 (germline): SNHLY, FYNNEI. CDR3 region: CACSDDRGLNEQYF. In DNA form, the CDR3 reads TGTGCCTGCAGTGACGACAGGGGGCTGAACGAGCAGTACTTC.

This clonotype has more than one count but fewer than ten. The rearrangement uses TRBV30 and TRBJ2-2; D remains unclear. Germline CDR1 reads GTSNPN; CDR2 reads SVGIG (reference sequence). This CDR3 region has 13 residues. Trimming took off 1 base at V and 2 bases at J, with 5 bases between the two ends. The CDR3 spells CAWSGGNTGELFF. The CDR3 nucleotides read TGTGCCTGGAGTGGGGGAAACACCGGGGAGCTGTTTTTT. The entire variable domain, with the rest obtained from reference TRBV30 and TRBJ2-2, is as follows: SQTIHQWPATLVQPVGSPLSLECTVEGTSNPNLYWYRQAAGRGLQLLFYSVGIGQISSEVPQNLSASRPQDRQFILSSKKLLLSDSGFYLCAWSGGNTGELFFGEGSRLTVL.

The chain joins TRBV2 to TRBJ1-6; the match to TRBD1 covers 7 bases. The germline V gene encodes CDR1 SNHLY and CDR2 FYNNEI. CDR3 length: 13 residues. V shed 7 bases and J 9 bases; nucleotides not matched to a gene: 6. CDR3 in DNA: TGTGCCAGCATTGAGCAGGGGGGTTCACCCCTCCACTTT. Its protein is CASIEQGGSPLHF.

This clonotype has only one observation. With a much larger clone just one base away, this may be a read error. The chain recombines TRBV7-2 with TRBJ2-1; tentative D call: TRBD1 (5 bases). This CDR3 is 17 amino acids long. In germline, CDR1 is SGHTA, CDR2 FQGNSA. DNA for the CDR3: TGTGCCAGCAGCTTAGAAATTGGCGACAGTACCTACAATGAGCGGTTCTTC. Its translation is CASSLEIGDSTYNERFF.

In this sample, this clonotype turned up a few times. This sequence joins TRBV15 and TRBJ2-1, with D maybe TRBD2 (6 bases). V was pared by 8 bases and J by 5 bases, with 10 bases between. The CDR3 spans 12 residues. Germline-derived CDR1 and CDR2 are LNHNV and YYDKDF (reference sequence). DNA for the CDR3: TGTGCCACCCGGGGACTTAACAATGAGCAGTTCTTC. As protein: CATRGLNNEQFF.

This clonotype was seen at least ten times. This chain connects TRBV18 to TRBJ2-7, with a weak D call TRBD1 (5 bases). Germline CDR1 is KGHSH and CDR2 is LQKENI. Trimming removed 0 bases at V and 2 bases at J, with 11 bases between. The CDR3 length is 15 residues. The CDR3 here is CASSPPGLGAYEQYF. As DNA, the CDR3 is TGTGCCAGCTCACCACCCGGGCTAGGGGCCTACGAGCAGTACTTC.

This clonotype was counted only a few times. This chain links TRBV6-5 with TRBJ2-3; 9 bases line up with TRBD2. Germline trimming cut 2 bases from V and 4 bases from J; bases unmatched to any gene: 4. CDR1 and CDR2 from the germline V gene are MNHEY and SVGAGI. The CDR3 is 15 residues long. CDR3 DNA: TGTGCCAGCAGTTACGGCGGGAGGGCCCCAGATACGCAGTATTTT. Translating gives CASSYGGRAPDTQYF.

This clonotype came up many times. The genes are TRBV6-1 and TRBJ2-3, with TRBD2 as a possible D gene (5 bases). With 6 bases removed from V and 3 bases from J, the gap between germline ends came to 16 bases. The CDR3 contains 15 residues. Germline values: CDR1 MNHNS, CDR2 SASEGT. The CDR3 DNA reads TGTGCCAGCAGGCTCCGTAGCGTGGGGACAGATACGCAGTATTTT. As protein: CASRLRSVGTDTQYF.

The V call is TRBV4-1, the J call TRBJ1-6; 9 bases are a match to TRBD1. Germline assignment: CDR1 MGHRA and CDR2 YSYEKL. V trimming: 3 bases; J trimming: 0 bases; junction bases outside the gene matches: 3. There are 17 residues in the CDR3. As DNA, the CDR3 is TGCGCCAGCAGCCAGGGACAGGGCCGCTCCTATAATTCACCCCTCCACTTT. This gives the protein CASSQGQGRSYNSPLHF.

The chain is built from TRBV12-5 and TRBJ1-5; D is uncertain. Germline V gives CDR1 LGHNT, CDR2 FRNRAP. V lost 3 bases and J lost 1, with 4 bases in between. CDR3 length: 13 amino acids. The CDR3 here is CASGLESNQPQHF. The CDR3 nucleotides are TGTGCTAGTGGTTTAGAAAGCAATCAGCCCCAGCATTTT.

This clonotype has only a few counts. This chain joins TRBV14 and TRBJ2-7; 13 bases are a match to TRBD2. J was trimmed by 2 bases and V by 1 base; bases with no gene match: 2. The CDR3 totals 16 residues. Germline CDR1 is SGHDN and CDR2 is FVKESK. The CDR3 DNA follows: TGTGCCAGCAGCCAAGGGGGGACTAGCGGGACCTACGAGCAGTACTTC. It encodes CASSQGGTSGTYEQYF. Supplemented by reference TRBV14 and TRBJ2-7, the full variable domain reads EAGVTQFPSHSVIEKGQTVTLRCDPISGHDNLYWYRRVMGKEIKFLLHFVKESKQDESGMPNNRFLAERTGGTYSTLKVQPAELEDSGVYFCASSQGGTSGTYEQYFGPGTRLTVT.

This clonotype was counted between two and nine times. The V gene is TRBV6-1, the J gene TRBJ2-1; 9 nucleotides line up with TRBD1. V was clipped by 6 bases and J by 7 bases; unmatched bases: 7. The CDR3 is 14 residues long. Germline values: CDR1 MNHNS, CDR2 SASEGT. The CDR3 loop is CASSGDREGNEQFF. The CDR3 nucleotides are TGTGCCAGCAGCGGGGACAGGGAAGGGAATGAGCAGTTCTTC.

The gene calls are TRBV20-1 and TRBJ1-3; D call uncertain. The ends were cut back, 2 bases at V and 7 bases at J, with 9 bases in the middle. CDR3 size: 12 residues. Germline assignment: CDR1 DFQATT and CDR2 SNEGSKA (reference sequence). This chain's CDR3 is CSARSDLNTIYF. The CDR3 DNA sequence: TGCAGTGCTAGATCAGATTTGAACACCATATATTTT.

This clonotype occurred many times. The chain uses TRBV29-1 and TRBJ2-3; 7 bases match TRBD2. The V segment lost 5 bases and the J segment 4 bases; nucleotides outside the gene matches: 12. In germline, CDR1 is SQVTM, CDR2 ANQGSEA. The CDR3 covers 15 residues. CDR3 nucleotides: TGCAGCGTTTCCCTGACAGCGGGACTCGCAGATACGCAGTATTTT. Its protein is CSVSLTAGLADTQYF.